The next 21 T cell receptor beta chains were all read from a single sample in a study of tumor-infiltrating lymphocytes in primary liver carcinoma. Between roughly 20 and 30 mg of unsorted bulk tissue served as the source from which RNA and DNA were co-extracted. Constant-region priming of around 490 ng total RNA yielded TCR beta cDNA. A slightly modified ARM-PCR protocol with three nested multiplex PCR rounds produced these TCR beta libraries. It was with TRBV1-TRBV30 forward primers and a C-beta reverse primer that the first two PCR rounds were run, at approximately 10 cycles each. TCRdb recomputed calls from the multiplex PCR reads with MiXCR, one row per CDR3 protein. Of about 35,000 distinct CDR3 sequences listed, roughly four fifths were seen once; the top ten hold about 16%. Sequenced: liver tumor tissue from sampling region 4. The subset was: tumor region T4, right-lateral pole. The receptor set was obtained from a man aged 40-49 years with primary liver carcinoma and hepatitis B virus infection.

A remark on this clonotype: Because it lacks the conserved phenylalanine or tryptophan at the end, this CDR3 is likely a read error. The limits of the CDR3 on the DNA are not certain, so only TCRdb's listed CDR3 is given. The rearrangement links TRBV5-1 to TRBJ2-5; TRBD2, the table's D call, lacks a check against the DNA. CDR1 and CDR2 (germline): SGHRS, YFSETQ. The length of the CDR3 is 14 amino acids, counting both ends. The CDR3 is CASSPSAAQETLYL.

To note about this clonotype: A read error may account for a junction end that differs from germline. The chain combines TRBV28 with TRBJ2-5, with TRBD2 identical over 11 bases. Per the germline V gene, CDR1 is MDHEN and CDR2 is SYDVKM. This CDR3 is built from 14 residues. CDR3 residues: CASSSTSGIETQYF. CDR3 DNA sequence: TGTGCCAGCAGCTCGACTAGCGGGATTGAGACACAGTACTTC.

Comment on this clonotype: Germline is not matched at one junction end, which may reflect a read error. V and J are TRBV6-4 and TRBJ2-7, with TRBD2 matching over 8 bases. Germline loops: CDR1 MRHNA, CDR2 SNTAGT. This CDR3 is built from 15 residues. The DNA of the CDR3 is TGTGTCAGCAGTGACCCGATTAGCGGGGTCTACGAACAGTACTTC. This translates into CVSSDPISGVYEQYF.

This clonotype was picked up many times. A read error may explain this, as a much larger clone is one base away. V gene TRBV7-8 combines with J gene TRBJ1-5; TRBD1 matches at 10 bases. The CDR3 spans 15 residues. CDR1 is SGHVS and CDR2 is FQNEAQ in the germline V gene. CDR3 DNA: TGTGCCAGCGGCTTAGGGACAGGGGAGAATCAGCCCCAGCATTTT. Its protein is CASGLGTGENQPQHF. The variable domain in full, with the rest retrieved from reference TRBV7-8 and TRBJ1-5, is GAGVSQSPRYKVAKRGQDVALRCDPISGHVSLFWYQQALGQGPEFLTYFQNEAQLDKSGLPSDRFFAERPEGSVSTLKIQRTQQEDSAVYLCASGLGTGENQPQHFGDGTRLSIL.

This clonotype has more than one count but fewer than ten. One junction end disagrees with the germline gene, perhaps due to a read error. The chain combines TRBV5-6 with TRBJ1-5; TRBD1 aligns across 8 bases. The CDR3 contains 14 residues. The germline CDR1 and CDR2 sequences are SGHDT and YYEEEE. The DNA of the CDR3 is TGTGCCAACAGCTTGGCCGCAGGGGGCGGTACCCAGCATTTC. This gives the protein CANSLAAGGGTQHF.

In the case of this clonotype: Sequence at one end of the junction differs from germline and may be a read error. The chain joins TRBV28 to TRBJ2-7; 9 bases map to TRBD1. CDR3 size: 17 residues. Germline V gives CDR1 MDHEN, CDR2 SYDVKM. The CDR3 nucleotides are TGTGTCAGCAGTTACTATTACCAGGACAGGGGCACCTACGAGCAGTACTTC. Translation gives CVSSYYYQDRGTYEQYF.

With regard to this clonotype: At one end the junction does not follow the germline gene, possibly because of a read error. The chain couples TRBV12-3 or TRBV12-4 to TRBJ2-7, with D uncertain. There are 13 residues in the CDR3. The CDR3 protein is CASSVGHAYEQHF. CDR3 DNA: TGTGCCAGCAGTGTCGGCCACGCCTACGAGCAGCATTTC.

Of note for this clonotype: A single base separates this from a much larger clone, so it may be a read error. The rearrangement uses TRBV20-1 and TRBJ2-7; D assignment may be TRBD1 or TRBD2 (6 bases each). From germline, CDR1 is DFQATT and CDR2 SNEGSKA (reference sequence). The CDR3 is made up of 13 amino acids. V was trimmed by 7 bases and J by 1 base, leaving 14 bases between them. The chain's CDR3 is CSGPRGQSYEQYF. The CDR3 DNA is TGCAGTGGTCCCCGGGGGCAGTCCTACGAGCAGTACTTC.

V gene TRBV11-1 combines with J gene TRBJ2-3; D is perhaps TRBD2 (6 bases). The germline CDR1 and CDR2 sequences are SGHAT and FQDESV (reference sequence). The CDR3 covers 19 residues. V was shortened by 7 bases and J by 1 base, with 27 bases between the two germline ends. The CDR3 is CASNSAGSSVGDCTDTQYF. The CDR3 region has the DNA TGTGCCAGCAACTCTGCGGGAAGCTCTGTTGGAGACTGCACAGATACGCAGTATTTT. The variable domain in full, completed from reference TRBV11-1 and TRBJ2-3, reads EAEVAQSPRYKITEKSQAVAFWCDPISGHATLYWYRQILGQGPELLVQFQDESVVDDSQLPKDRFSAERLKGVDSTLKIQPAELGDSAMYLCASNSAGSSVGDCTDTQYFGPGTRLTVL.

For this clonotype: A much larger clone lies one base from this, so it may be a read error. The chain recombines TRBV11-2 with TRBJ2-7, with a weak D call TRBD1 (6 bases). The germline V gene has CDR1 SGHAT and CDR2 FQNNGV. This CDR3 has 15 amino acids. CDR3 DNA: TGTGCCATCAGCTTAGATCGGCAGGGGCTCTACGATCAGTACTTC. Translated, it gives CAISLDRQGLYDQYF.

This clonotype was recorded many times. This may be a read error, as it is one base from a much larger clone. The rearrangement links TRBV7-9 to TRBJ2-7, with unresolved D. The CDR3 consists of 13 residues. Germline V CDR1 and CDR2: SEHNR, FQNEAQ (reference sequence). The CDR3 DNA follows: TGTACCAGCAGCTCTGAGAACTCCTACGAGCAGTACTTC. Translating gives CTSSSENSYEQYF.

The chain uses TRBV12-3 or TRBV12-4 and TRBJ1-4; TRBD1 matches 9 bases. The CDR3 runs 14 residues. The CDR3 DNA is TGTGCTAGTGGGGGGACAGGGAACCGATACGGACTGTTTTTT. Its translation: CASGGTGNRYGLFF.

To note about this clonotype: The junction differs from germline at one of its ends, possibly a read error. The DNA for the CDR3 is TGCTGCGTACGCCCTTCCAGGGTCAACTCCTACGAACAGTACTTC. Amino acids: CCVRPSRVNSYEQYF. The chain links TRBV29-1 to TRBJ2-7; tentatively, D is TRBD1 (5 bases). CDR3 size: 15 residues. The germline gives CDR1 SQVTM, CDR2 ANQGSEA.

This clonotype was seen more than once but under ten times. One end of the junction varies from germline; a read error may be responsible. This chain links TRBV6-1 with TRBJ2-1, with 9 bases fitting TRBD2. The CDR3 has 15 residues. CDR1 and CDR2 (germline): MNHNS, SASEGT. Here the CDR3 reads CASILRLAGWDEQLF. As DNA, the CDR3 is TGTGCCAGCATCCTAAGGCTAGCGGGATGGGATGAGCAGCTCTTC.

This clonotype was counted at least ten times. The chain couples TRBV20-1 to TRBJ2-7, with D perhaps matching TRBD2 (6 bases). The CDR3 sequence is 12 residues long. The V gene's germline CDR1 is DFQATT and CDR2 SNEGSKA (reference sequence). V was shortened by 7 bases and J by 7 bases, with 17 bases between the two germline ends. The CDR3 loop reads CSGSGTRGEQYF. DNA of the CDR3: TGCAGTGGTAGCGGCACTAGAGGGGAGCAGTACTTC.

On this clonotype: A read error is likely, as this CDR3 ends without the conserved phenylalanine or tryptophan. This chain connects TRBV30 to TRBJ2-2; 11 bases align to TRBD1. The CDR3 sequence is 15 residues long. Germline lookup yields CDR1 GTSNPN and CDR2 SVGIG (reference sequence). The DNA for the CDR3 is TGTGCCTGGAGTGGGGGACAGGGGGACACCGGGAAGCTGTTTTCT. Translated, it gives CAWSGGQGDTGKLFS.

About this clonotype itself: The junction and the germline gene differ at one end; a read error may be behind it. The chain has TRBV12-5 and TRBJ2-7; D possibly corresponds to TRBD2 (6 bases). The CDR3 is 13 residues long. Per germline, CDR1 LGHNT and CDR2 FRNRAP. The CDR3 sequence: CASEGAGSYEQYF. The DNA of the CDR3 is TGTGCCAGTGAGGGAGCGGGTTCCTACGAGCAGTACTTC. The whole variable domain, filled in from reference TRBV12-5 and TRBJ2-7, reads DARVTQTPRHKVTEMGQEVTMRCQPILGHNTVFWYRQTMMQGLELLAYFRNRAPLDDSGMPKDRFSAEMPDATLATLKIQPSEPRDSAVYFCASEGAGSYEQYFGPGTRLTVT.

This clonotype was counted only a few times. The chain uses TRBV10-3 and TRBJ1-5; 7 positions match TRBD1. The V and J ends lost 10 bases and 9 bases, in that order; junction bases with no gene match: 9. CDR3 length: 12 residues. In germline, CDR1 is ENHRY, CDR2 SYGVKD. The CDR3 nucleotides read TGTGCCACCGGGACAGACCAGGCGCCCCAGCATTTT. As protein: CATGTDQAPQHF.

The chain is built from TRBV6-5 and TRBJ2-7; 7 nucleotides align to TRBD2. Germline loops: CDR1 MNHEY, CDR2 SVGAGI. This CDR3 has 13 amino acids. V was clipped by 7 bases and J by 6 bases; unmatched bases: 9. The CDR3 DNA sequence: TGTGCCAGCATAGGACTAGTTGTGGGCGAGCAGTACTTC. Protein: CASIGLVVGEQYF.

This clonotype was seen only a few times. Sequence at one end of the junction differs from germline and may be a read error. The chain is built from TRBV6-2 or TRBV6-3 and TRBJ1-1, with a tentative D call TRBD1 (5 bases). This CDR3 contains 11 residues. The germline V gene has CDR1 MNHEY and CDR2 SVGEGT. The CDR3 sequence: CARGSAGPALF. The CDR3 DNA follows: TGTGCCAGAGGTTCGGCAGGGCCGGCTCTCTTT.

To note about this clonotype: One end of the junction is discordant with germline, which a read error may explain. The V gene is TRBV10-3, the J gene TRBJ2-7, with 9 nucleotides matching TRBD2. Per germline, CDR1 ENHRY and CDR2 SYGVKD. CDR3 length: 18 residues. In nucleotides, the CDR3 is TGTGCCGTCAGGGCTCCCCCCGGGACTAGCCTTACATCTGGCGAGCAGCACTTC. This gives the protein CAVRAPPGTSLTSGEQHF.